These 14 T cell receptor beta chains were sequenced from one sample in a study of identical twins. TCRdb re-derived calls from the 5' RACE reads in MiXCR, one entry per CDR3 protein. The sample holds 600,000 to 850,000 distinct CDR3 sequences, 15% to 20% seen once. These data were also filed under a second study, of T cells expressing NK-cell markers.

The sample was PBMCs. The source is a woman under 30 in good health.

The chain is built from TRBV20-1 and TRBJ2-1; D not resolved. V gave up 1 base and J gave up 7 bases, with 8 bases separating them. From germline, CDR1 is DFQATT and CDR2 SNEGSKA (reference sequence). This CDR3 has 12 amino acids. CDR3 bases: TGCAGTGCTAGAGTCACCGGGAATGAGCAGTTCTTC. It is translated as CSARVTGNEQFF.

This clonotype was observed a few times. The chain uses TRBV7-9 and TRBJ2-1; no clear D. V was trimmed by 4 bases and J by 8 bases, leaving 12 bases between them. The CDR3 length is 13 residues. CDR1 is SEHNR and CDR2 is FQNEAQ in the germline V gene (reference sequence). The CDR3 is CASSSYRTDEQFF. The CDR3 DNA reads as TGTGCCAGCAGCTCCTACCGCACAGATGAGCAGTTCTTC.

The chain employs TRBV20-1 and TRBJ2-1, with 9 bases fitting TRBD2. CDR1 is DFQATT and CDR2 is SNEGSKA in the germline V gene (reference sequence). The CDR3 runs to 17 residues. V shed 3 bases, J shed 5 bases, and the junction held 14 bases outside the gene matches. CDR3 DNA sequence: TGCAGTGCTAGTGCCCCCTGGGCTAGCGGGGCGGACAATGAGCAGTTCTTC. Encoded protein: CSASAPWASGADNEQFF.

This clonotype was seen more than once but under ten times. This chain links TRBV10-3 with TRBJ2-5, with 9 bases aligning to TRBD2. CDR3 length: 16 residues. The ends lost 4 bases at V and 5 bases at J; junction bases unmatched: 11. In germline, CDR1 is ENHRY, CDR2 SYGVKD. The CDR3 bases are TGTGCCATCAGTGTCCTCGGCGGGGGGGCCGGTGAGACCCAGTACTTC. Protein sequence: CAISVLGGGAGETQYF.

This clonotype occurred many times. The CDR3 spells CASSQEAGSYNEQFF. CDR3 in DNA: TGTGCCAGCAGCCAAGAAGCGGGATCCTACAATGAGCAGTTCTTC. The rearrangement joins TRBV3-1 to TRBJ2-1, with 7 bases that match TRBD2. CDR1 is LGHDT, CDR2 YNNKEL, per germline (reference sequence). The ends lost 0 bases at V and 1 base at J; junction bases unmatched: 0. The CDR3 covers 15 residues.

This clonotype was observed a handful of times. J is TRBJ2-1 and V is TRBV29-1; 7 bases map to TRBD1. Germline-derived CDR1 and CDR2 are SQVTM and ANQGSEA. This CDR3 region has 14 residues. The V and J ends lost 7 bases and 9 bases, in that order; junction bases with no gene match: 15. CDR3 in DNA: TGCAGCGCTATGACAGGGCACCTAGGGGGTGAGCAGTTCTTC. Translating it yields CSAMTGHLGGEQFF.

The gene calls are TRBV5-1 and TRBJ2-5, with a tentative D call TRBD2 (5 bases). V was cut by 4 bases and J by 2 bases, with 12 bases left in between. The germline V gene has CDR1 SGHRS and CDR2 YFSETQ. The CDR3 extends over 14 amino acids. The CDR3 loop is CASSPGNWQETQYF. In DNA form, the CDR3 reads TGCGCCAGCAGCCCGGGAAATTGGCAAGAGACCCAGTACTTC.

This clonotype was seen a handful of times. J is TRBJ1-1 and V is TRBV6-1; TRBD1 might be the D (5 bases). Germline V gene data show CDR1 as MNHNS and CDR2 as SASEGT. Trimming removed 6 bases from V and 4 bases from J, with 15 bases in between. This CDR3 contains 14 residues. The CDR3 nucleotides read TGTGCCAGCAGGCTAACTGGGGGTGTCACTGAAGCTTTCTTT. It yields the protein CASRLTGGVTEAFF.

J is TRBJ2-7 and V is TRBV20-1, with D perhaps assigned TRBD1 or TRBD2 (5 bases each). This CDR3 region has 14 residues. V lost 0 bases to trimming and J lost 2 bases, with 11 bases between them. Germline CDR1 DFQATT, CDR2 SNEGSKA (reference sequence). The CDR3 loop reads CSARDRDRTYEQYF. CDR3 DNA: TGCAGTGCTAGAGATAGGGACCGCACCTACGAGCAGTACTTC.

CDR3 sequence: CASSGTSGREYEQYF. CDR3 DNA: TGTGCCAGCAGCGGGACTAGCGGGAGGGAGTACGAGCAGTACTTC. The chain couples TRBV7-9 to TRBJ2-7, with 16 positions matching TRBD2. Trimming took 5 bases from V and 4 from J; bases not matched to a gene: 2. The germline CDR1 and CDR2 sequences are SEHNR and FQNEAQ (reference sequence). The CDR3 has 15 amino acids.

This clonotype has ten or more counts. The CDR3 DNA is TGTGCCATCAGGGGACAGGTGGGGAACACTGAAGCTTTCTTT. The encoded protein is CAIRGQVGNTEAFF. This rearrangement joins TRBV10-3 to TRBJ1-1; 8 nucleotides line up with TRBD1. After removal of 6 bases from V and 1 base from J, the junction contained 4 bases not matched to a gene. Germline CDR1 reads ENHRY; CDR2 reads SYGVKD. The CDR3 is 14 amino acids.

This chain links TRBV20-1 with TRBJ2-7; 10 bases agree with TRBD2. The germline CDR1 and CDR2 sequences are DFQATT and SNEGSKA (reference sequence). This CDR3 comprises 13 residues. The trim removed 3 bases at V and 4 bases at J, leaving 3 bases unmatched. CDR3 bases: TGCAGTGCTAGCTCTAGCGGGAGTTACGAGCAGTACTTC. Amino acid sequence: CSASSSGSYEQYF.

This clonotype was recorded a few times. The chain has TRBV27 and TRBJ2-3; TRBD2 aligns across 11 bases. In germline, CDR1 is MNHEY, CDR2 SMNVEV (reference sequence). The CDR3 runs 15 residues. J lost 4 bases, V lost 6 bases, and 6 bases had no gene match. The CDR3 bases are TGTGCCAGCAGACCCATAGCGGGAGGGGCAGATACGCAGTATTTT. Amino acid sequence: CASRPIAGGADTQYF.

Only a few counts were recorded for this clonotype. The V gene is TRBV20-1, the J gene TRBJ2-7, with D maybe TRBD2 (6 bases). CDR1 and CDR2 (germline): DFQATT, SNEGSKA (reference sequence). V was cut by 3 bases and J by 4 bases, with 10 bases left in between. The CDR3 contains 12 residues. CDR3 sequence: CSASFRGYEQYF. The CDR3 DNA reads TGCAGTGCTAGCTTCCGGGGGTACGAGCAGTACTTC.